What follows describes a single TCR beta chain. The CDR3 is 15 amino acids. The record originates from a study of OX40 agonist ivuxolimab in advanced cancers. This table comes from immunoSEQ multiplex PCR, and its TCRdb copy is limited to in-frame clones, with some not included. Altogether around 94,000 clones are present, 92% being singletons, with the ten largest covering 3% to 3.5%. This sequence originates from an adult with an advanced solid tumor such as melanoma, head and neck, liver or kidney cancer. This chain joins TRBV21-1 and TRBJ1-4; the table names TRBD1, a call not compared with the DNA. TRBV21-1 is a documented pseudogene. Sequencing used CD4+ or CD8+ T cells sorted from blood, obtained in a trial of the OX40 agonist ivuxolimab. CDR3 protein: CASSKEETANEKLFF. The CDR3 bases are TGTGCCAGCAGCAAAGAGGAGACAGCTAATGAAAAACTGTTTTTT.